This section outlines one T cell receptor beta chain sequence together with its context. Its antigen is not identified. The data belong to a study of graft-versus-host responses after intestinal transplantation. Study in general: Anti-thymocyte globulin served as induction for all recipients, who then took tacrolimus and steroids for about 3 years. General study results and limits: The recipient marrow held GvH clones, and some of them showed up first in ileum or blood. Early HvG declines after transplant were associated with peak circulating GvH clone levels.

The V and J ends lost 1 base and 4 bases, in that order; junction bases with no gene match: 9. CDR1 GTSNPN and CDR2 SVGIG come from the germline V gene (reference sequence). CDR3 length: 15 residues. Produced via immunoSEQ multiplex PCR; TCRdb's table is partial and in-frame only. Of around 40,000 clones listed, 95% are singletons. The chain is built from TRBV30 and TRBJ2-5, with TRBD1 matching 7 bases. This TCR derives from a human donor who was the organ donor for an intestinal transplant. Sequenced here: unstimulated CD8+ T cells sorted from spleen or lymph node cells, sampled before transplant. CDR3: CAWSDPRDSLETQYF. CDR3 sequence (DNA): TGTGCCTGGAGTGACCCTCGGGACAGTCTAGAGACCCAGTACTTC. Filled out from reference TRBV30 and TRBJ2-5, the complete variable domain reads SQTIHQWPATLVQPVGSPLSLECTVEGTSNPNLYWYRQAAGRGLQLLFYSVGIGQISSEVPQNLSASRPQDRQFILSSKKLLLSDSGFYLCAWSDPRDSLETQYFGPGTRLLVL.